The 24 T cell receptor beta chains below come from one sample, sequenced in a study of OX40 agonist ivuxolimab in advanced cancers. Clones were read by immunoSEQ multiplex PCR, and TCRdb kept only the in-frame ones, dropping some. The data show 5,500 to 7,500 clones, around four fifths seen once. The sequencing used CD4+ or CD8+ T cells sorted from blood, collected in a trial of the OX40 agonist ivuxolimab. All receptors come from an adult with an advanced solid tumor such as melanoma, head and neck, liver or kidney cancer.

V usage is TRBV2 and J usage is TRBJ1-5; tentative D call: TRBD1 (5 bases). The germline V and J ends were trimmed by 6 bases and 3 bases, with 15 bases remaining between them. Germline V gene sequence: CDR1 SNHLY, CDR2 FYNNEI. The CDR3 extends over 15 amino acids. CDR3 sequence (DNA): TGTGCCAGCAGAAACCGGGGCGGCCCCAATCAGCCCCAGCATTTT. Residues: CASRNRGGPNQPQHF.

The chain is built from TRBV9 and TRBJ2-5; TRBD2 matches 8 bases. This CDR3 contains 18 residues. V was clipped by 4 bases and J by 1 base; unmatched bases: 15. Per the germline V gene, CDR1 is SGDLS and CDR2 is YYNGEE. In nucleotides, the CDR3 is TGTGCCAGCAGCACCGGCGGGGGGCCCCCTCTCCCCCAAGAGACCCAGTACTTC. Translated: CASSTGGGPPLPQETQYF. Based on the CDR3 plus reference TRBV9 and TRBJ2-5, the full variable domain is DSGVTQTPKHLITATGQRVTLRCSPRSGDLSVYWYQQSLDQGLQFLIQYYNGEERAKGNILERFSAQQFPDLHSELNLSSLELGDSALYFCASSTGGGPPLPQETQYFGPGTRLLVL.

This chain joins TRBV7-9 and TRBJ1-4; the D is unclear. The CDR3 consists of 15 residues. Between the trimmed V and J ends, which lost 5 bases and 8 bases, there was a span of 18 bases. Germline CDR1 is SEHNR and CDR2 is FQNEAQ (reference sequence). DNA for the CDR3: TGTGCCAGCAGCCGCAACACGGCGGGTGTGGAAAAACTGTTTTTT. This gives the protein CASSRNTAGVEKLFF.

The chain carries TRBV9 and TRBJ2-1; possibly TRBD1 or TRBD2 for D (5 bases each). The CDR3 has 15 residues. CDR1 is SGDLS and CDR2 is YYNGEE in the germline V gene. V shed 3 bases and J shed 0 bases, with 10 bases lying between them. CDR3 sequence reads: CASSGMGDSYNEQFF. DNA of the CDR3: TGTGCCAGCAGCGGGATGGGGGACTCCTACAATGAGCAGTTCTTC.

The CDR3 loop reads CASSKGMSLGDTQYF. CDR3 sequence (DNA): TGCGCCAGCAGCAAAGGCATGTCCCTTGGAGATACGCAGTATTTT. The chain uses TRBV4-1 and TRBJ2-3; the D is unclear. The V end was cut by 5 bases, the J end by 5 bases, with 17 bases between. This CDR3 contains 15 residues. Germline V gene data show CDR1 as MGHRA and CDR2 as YSYEKL.

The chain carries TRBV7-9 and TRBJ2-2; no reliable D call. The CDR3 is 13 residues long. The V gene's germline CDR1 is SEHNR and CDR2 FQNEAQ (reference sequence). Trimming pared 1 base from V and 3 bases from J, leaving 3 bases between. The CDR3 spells CASSLGYTGELFF. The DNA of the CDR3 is TGTGCCAGCAGCTTAGGTTACACCGGGGAGCTGTTTTTT.

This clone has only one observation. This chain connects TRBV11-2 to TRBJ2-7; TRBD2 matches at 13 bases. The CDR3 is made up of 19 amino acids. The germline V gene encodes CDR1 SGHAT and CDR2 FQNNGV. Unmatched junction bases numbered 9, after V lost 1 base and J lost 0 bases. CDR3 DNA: TGTGCCAGCAGCTTAGGCCCCGGGACTAGCGGGGTTAGCTCCTACGAGCAGTACTTC. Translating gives CASSLGPGTSGVSSYEQYF.

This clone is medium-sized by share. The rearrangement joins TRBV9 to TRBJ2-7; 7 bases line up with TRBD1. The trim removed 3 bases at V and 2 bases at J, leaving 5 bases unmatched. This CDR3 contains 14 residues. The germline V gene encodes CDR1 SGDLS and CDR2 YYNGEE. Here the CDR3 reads CASSAGQAPYEQYF. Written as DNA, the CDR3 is TGTGCCAGCAGCGCTGGACAGGCGCCCTACGAGCAGTACTTC.

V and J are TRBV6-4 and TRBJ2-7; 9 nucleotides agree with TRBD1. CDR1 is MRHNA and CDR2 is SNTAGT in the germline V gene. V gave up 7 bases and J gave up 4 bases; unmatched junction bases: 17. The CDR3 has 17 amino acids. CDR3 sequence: CASTRLLRQGGVYEQYF. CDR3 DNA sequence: TGTGCCAGCACTCGACTTCTTCGACAGGGGGGGGTGTACGAGCAGTACTTC.

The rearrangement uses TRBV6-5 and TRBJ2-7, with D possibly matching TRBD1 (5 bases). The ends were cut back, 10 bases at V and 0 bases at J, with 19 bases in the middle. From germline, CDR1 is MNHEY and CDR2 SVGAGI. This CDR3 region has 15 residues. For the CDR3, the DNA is TGTGCCACTAGTCTTACAGGACCCAACTCCTACGAGCAGTACTTC. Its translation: CATSLTGPNSYEQYF.

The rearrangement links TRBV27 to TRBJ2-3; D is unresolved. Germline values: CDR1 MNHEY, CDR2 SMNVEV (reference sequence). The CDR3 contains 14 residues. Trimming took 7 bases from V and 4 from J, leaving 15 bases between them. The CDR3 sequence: CASTPESFADTQYF. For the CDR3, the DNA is TGTGCCAGCACACCCGAGTCGTTTGCAGATACGCAGTATTTT.

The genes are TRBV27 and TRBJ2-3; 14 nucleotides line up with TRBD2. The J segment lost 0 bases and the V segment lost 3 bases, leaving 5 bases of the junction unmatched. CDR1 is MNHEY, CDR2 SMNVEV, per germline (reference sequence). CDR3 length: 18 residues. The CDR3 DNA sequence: TGTGCCAGCAGTTTGGGACTAGCGGGGGACCGGAGCACAGATACGCAGTATTTT. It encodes CASSLGLAGDRSTDTQYF.

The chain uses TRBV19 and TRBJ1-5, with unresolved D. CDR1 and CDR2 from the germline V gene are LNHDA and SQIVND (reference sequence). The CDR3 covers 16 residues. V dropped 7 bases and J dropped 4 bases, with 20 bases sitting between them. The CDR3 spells CASKFGTDVSNQPQHF. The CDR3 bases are TGTGCCAGTAAATTCGGAACAGATGTTAGTAATCAGCCCCAGCATTTT.

CDR3 in DNA: TGCGCCAGCAGCTGGGACCCGAGCGGCGAGCAGTACTTC. It specifies CASSWDPSGEQYF. The V gene is TRBV5-1, the J gene TRBJ2-7; D possibly uses TRBD1 or TRBD2 (5 bases each). Trimming removed 3 bases at V and 6 bases at J, with 13 bases between. This CDR3 is 13 amino acids long. CDR1 is SGHRS, CDR2 YFSETQ, per germline.

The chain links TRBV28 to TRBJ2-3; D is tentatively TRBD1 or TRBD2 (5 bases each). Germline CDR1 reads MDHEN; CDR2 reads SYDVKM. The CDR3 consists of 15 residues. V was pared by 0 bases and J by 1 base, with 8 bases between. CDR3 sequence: CASSLWGEGTDTQYF. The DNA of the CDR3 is TGTGCCAGCAGTTTATGGGGGGAAGGCACAGATACGCAGTATTTT.

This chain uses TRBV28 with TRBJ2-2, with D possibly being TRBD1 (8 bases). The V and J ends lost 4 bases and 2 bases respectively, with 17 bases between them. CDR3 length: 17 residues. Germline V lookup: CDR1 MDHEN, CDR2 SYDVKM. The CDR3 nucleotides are TGTGCCAGCAGTTCCAATACAGGGGGACTAAACACCGGGGAGCTGTTTTTT. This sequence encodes CASSSNTGGLNTGELFF.

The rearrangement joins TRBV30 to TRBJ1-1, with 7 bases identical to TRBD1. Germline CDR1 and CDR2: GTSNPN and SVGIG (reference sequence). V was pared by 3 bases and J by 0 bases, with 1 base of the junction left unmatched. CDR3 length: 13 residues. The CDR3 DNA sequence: TGTGCCTGGAGACAGGGGCTGAACACTGAAGCTTTCTTT. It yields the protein CAWRQGLNTEAFF.

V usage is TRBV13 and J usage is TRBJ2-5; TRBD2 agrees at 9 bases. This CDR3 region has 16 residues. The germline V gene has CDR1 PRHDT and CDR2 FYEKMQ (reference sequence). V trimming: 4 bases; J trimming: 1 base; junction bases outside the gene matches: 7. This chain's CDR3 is CASSSRNSGGQETQYF. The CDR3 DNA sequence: TGTGCCAGCAGCTCCCGTAATAGCGGGGGCCAAGAGACCCAGTACTTC.

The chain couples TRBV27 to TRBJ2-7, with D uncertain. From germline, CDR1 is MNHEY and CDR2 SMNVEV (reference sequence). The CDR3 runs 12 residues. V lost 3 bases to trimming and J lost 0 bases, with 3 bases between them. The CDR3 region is CASSFFSYEQYF. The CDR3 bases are TGTGCCAGCAGTTTCTTCTCCTACGAGCAGTACTTC.

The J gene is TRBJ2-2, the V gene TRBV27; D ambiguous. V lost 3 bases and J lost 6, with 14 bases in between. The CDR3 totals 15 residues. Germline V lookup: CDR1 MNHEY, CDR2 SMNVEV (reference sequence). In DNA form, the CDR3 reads TGTGCCAGCAGTTTTTCTCCAGGCAAGGCCGGGGAGCTGTTTTTT. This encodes CASSFSPGKAGELFF.

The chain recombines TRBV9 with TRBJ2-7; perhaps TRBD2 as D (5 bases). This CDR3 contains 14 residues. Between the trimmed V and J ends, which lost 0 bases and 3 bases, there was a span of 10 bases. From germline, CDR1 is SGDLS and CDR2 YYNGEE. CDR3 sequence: CASSVGLKGYEQYF. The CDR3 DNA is TGTGCCAGCAGCGTAGGACTAAAGGGCTACGAGCAGTACTTC.

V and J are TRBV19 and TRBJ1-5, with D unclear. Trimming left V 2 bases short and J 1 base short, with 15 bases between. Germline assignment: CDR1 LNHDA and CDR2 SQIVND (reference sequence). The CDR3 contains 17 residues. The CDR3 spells CASSIWVSPGSNQPQHF. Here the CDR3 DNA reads TGTGCCAGTAGTATATGGGTCTCACCGGGCAGCAATCAGCCCCAGCATTTT.

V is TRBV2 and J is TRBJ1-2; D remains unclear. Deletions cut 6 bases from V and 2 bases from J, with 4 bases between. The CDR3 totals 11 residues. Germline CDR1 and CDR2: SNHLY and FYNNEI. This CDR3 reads CASRSNYGYTF. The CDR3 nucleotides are TGTGCCAGCAGGTCGAACTATGGCTACACCTTC.

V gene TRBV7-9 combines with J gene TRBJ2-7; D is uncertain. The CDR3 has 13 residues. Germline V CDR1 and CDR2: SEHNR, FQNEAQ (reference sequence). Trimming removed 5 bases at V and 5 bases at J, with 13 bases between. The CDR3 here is CASSPSESNEQYF. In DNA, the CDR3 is TGTGCCAGCAGCCCAAGCGAATCTAACGAGCAGTACTTC.